A single sample is the source of the 11 T cell receptor beta chains below, sequenced in a study of T cell responses to AZD1222 COVID-19 vaccine. Using immunoSEQ multiplex PCR, the repertoire was profiled, and TCRdb retains in-frame clones only, with some absent. Among about 140,000 clones listed, 90% to 95% were seen once. This specimen consisted of peripheral blood, obtained 28 days after the second AZD1222 dose. These receptors all come from an adult who received the AZD1222 COVID-19 vaccine.

The V call is TRBV12-3 or TRBV12-4, the J call TRBJ1-2; TRBD1 might be the D (5 bases). The length of the CDR3 is 13 residues. Trimming took off 2 bases at V and 3 bases at J, with 7 bases between the two ends. The CDR3 sequence: CASSLTGDYGYTF. As DNA, the CDR3 is TGTGCCAGCAGTTTAACGGGGGACTATGGCTACACCTTC.

V is TRBV11-2 and J is TRBJ2-1; no clear D. CDR3 length: 15 residues. V shed 6 bases and J shed 5 bases, with 17 bases lying between them. CDR1 SGHAT and CDR2 FQNNGV come from the germline V gene. The CDR3 region is CASSPVVVGDNEQFF. CDR3 nucleotide sequence: TGTGCCAGCAGTCCCGTGGTGGTGGGTGACAATGAGCAGTTCTTC.

The chain has TRBV27 and TRBJ2-1; TRBD2 agrees at 10 bases. This CDR3 is 14 amino acids long. CDR1 is MNHEY, CDR2 SMNVEV, per germline (reference sequence). V lost 6 bases, J lost 8 bases, and 7 bases stayed unmatched. In nucleotides, the CDR3 is TGTGCCAGCAGACCAGCGGGGGGGTACTATGAGCAGTTCTTC. Translated, it gives CASRPAGGYYEQFF.

The CDR3 DNA is TGCGCCAGCAGCTTAGGGGGGTCAGAGTATTACGAGCAGTACTTC. Protein: CASSLGGSEYYEQYF. V and J are TRBV5-1 and TRBJ2-7; the D call may be TRBD1 or TRBD2 (6 bases each). The CDR3 consists of 15 residues. Germline V lookup: CDR1 SGHRS, CDR2 YFSETQ. V lost 2 bases to trimming and J lost 4 bases, with 16 bases between them.

The chain carries TRBV2 and TRBJ1-3; the match to TRBD1 covers 7 bases. Germline trimming cut 6 bases from V and 4 bases from J; bases unmatched to any gene: 3. CDR1 is SNHLY, CDR2 FYNNEI, per germline. The length of the CDR3 is 13 residues. This CDR3 reads CASRQGPGNTIYF. CDR3 sequence (DNA): TGTGCCAGCAGACAGGGGCCGGGAAACACCATATATTTT.

This clone was seen once. V usage is TRBV4-1 and J usage is TRBJ2-3; D ambiguous. CDR1 is MGHRA and CDR2 is YSYEKL in the germline V gene. CDR3 length equals 16 residues. The V end was cut by 2 bases, the J end by 0 bases, with 12 bases between. Here the CDR3 reads CASSQTTTTSTDTQYF. CDR3 nucleotides: TGCGCCAGCAGCCAAACTACCACAACTAGCACAGATACGCAGTATTTT.

This chain uses TRBV18 with TRBJ1-2; 7 bases match TRBD1. Germline CDR1 is KGHSH and CDR2 is LQKENI. CDR3 size: 14 residues. With 6 bases clipped from V and 8 bases from J, the junction kept 12 bases outside the gene matches. CDR3 amino acids: CASSPDRQGGGYTF. The DNA for the CDR3 is TGTGCCAGCTCCCCAGATCGACAGGGAGGCGGCTACACCTTC.

The V gene is TRBV21-1, the J gene TRBJ1-1; the D call of TRBD1 is as the table states it, not checked on the DNA. TRBV21-1 represents a pseudogene. The CDR3 has 16 amino acids. CDR3 sequence (DNA): TGTGCCAGCAGCAAATATGATCAGGGGATCGACACTGAAGCTTTCTTT. Amino acids: CASSKYDQGIDTEAFF.

This clone was detected once. Here the CDR3 reads CASSLGAGRDPYGYTF. The CDR3 DNA follows: TGCGCCAGCAGCTTGGGGGCAGGCCGAGATCCCTATGGCTACACCTTC. The chain uses TRBV5-1 and TRBJ1-2; D unclear. This CDR3 region has 16 residues. V was cut by 0 bases and J by 4 bases, with 16 bases left in between. Germline V gene sequence: CDR1 SGHRS, CDR2 YFSETQ.

This clone was found once. V usage is TRBV7-2 and J usage is TRBJ2-6; D uncertain. The germline V gene encodes CDR1 SGHTA and CDR2 FQGNSA. This CDR3 comprises 17 residues. Trimming stripped 3 bases from V and 0 bases from J, with 12 bases between. The CDR3 sequence: CASSFYVSPSGANVLTF. CDR3 nucleotides: TGTGCCAGCAGCTTTTACGTCAGTCCCTCTGGGGCCAACGTCCTGACTTTC.

V is TRBV14 and J is TRBJ1-2, with D hard to call. The CDR3 contains 14 residues. The V end lost 2 bases, the J end lost 0 bases, and 7 bases lay between the germline ends. Germline V gives CDR1 SGHDN, CDR2 FVKESK. The CDR3 nucleotides read TGTGCCAGCAGCCAACGGCTCGCTAACTATGGCTACACCTTC. Protein sequence: CASSQRLANYGYTF.